This T cell receptor beta chain derives from a study of shared clonotypes between healthy human individuals (TCRdb year 2020). Broadly, across the study: The cohort comprised a couple of women and a few men aged 18 to 49 years. To estimate repertoire size and how much clonotype sharing occurs between individuals, the study deeply sequenced the blood TCR repertoires of roughly 5 healthy adults. Between about 0.85 and 8.9 billion PBMCs per donor were obtained by leukapheresis. To increase sequencing depth and limit assay-specific biases, different laboratories used diverse techniques to prepare libraries and sequence TCR repertoires. What the work shows at the level of the full study, not this receptor alone: The genetic and exposure-history diversity represented was limited by the small number of donors. Pairwise subsampling indicated that sequencing depth was expected to affect the degree of clonotype sharing among donors. Sampling was restricted to blood, and TCR repertoires in tissues likely differ from the TCR repertoires found in blood.

CDR3 length: 17 amino acids, cysteine to phenylalanine. Only the CDR3 portion is preserved as DNA: 51 bases, with reading frame beginning at the first base. V was cut back by 4 bases and J by 0 bases, leaving a gap of 16 bases between them. Reading the germline V gene gives CDR1 SGHTA and CDR2 FQGNSA. Using the deep immunoSEQ assay, multiplex PCR amplified TCR CDR3 regions from genomic DNA. Genomic DNA extracted from each cell subset was distributed evenly over all wells of several immunoSEQ 96-well plates, and each plate served as one replicate. For unsorted PBMC, roughly 0.3 ug of genomic DNA, equivalent to about 30,000 T cell genomes, went into each replicate PCR. Ten immunoSEQ deep assay plates were used to sequence unsorted PBMC genomic DNA. The purified libraries were quantified using a Qubit 3.0 fluorometer, sized with a Bioanalyzer 2100, and then quantified again using the KAPA Library Quantification kit. Every immunoSEQ 96-well plate was sequenced on a separate single-read 150-cycle Illumina NextSeq 550 flow cell. On the authors' methods: Because only junctional sequences without quality scores were contained in the immunoSEQ output, filtering matching that applied to full-length reads could not be performed. To assign V/J genes and CDR3, sequences were annotated using PyIR, a Python wrapper for IgBLAST v1.9, with IMGT germline references. Any read was removed if the V/J assignment was weak (E-value above 1e-6), the CDR3 was missing, or the read contained stop codons, out-of-frame junctions, or ambiguous translated residues. A V3J clonotype was defined by an identical inferred V gene, J gene, and CDR3 amino acid sequence. The percentage overlap between two repertoires was calculated by dividing the number of shared unique clonotypes by the size of the smaller repertoire. Three approaches were used to assess repertoire richness: RTK rarefaction, the Chao1 estimator, and Recon v2.1 estimates of unobserved clonotypes. TCRdb mirrors the immuneACCESS table, restricted to in-frame sequences. Some clones are absent from its copies; in checked studies, under half trace to an unresolved V gene, and the reason for the others is unknown. Clone size and V and J calls were adopted from that table, with D and trimming inferred from the DNA. For this sample there are about 480,000 clones; 60% to 80% appear just once. The ten largest clones add up to around 13% of the sample.

With respect to this clone: What this receptor recognizes is not known. Base qualities are not provided; no much larger clone lies one nucleotide away.

The donors were healthy, HIV-negative adults with no recently reported acute infections or vaccinations. Every donor was a Caucasian adult living in Nashville, Tennessee, USA. In the unsorted samples, some 100 million PBMCs were counted, and genomic DNA was extracted using the QIAamp DNA Blood Mini kit. Blood was obtained by leukapheresis, after which PBMCs were separated by Ficoll-Histopaque density gradient centrifugation and cryopreserved in liquid nitrogen vapor phase. The sample comprised PBMCs. This chain joins TRBV7-2 to TRBJ1-5; the best D guess is TRBD1, with 6 bases matching. This receptor was taken from a woman aged 35 to 49 in good health. Some clones in this sample may be carry-over from other donors' samples. The CDR3 region has the sequence CASSSGTSFYSNQPQHF. The DNA sequence is TGTGCCAGCAGCTCCGGGACAAGTTTTTATAGCAATCAGCCCCAGCATTTT.